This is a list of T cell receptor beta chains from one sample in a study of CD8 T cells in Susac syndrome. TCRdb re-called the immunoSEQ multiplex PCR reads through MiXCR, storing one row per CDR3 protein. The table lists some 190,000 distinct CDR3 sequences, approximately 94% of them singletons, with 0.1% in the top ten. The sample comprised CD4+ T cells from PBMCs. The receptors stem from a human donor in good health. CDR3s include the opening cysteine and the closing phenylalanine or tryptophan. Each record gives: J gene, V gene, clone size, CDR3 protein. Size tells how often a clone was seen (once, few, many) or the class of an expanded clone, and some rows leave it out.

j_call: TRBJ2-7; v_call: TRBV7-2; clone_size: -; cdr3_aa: CASGEYEQYF
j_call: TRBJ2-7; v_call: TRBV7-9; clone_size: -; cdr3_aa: CASSLSAGNEQYF
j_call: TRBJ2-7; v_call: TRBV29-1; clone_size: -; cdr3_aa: CSVAGQGVDEQYF
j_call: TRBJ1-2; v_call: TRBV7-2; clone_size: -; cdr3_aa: CASSPPGQYYGYTF
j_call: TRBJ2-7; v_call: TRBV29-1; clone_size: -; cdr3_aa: CSVRAWDKDSFEQYF
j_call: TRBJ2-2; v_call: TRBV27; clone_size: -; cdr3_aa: CASSRGGAGGTGELFF
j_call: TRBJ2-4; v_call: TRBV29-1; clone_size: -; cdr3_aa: CSGVVGAKNIQYF
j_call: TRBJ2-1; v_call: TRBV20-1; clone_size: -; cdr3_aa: CSARGPAGEWDEQFF
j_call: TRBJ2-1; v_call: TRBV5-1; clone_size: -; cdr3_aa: CASILAGGREQFF
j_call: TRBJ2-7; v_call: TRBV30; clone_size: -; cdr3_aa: CAWRSLDTSSYEQYF
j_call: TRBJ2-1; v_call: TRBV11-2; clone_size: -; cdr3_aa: CASSLGAGWDNEQFF
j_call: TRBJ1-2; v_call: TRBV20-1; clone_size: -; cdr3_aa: CSASFRGSGYTF
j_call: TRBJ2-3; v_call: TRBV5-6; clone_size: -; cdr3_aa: CASSLGSSGTDTQYF
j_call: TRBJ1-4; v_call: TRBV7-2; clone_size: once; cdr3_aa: CASSLDRGVDEKLFF
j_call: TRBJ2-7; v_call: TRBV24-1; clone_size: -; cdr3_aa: CATSDFLPGHLLYEQYF
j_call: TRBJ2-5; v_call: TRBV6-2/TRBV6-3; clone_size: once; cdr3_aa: CASSYSSSSTAQYF
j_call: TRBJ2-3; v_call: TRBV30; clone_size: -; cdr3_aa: CAWSWGGSTDTQYF
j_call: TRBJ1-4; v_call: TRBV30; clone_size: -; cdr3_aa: CAWSVRQDEKLFF
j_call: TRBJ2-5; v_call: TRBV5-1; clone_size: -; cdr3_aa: CASSASGQETQYF
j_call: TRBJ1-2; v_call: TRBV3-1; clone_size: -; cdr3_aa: CASSQGGITANYGYTF
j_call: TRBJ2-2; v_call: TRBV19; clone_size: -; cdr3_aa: CASSSGGEAGELFF
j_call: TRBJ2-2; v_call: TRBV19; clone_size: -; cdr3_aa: CASSRSGRAGNTGELFF
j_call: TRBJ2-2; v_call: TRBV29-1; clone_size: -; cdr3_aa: CSAKDRLNTGELFF
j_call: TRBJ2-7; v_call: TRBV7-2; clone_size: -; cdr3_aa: CASSLGWQGIYEQYF
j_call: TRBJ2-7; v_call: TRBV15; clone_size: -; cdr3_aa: CATAWLDEQYF
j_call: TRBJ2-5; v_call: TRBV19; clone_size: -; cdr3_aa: CASSTGRGVMETQYF
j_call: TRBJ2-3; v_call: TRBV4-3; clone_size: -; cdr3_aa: CASSQDVGTDTQYF
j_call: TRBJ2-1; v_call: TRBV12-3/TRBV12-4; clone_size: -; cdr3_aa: CASRPGTSGRARDGEQFF
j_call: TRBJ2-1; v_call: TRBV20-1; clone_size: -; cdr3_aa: CSARGLAGGDNEQFF
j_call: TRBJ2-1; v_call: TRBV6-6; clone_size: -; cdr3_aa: CASSASRGNNEQFF
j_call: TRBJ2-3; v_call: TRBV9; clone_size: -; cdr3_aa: CASSVGQGLGSDTQYF
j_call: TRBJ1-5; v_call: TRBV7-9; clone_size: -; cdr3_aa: CASSRGPDQPQHF
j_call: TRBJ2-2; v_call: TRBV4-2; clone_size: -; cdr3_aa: CASSQKSTAGEEGELFF
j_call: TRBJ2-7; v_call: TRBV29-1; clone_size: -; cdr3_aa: CSVEEAYEQYF
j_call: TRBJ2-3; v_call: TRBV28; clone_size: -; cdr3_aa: CASSLRGRVTDTQYF
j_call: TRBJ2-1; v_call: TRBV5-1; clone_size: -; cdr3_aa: CASSVLPAGVEQFF
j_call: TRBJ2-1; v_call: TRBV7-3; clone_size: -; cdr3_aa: CASSVTDYRDNEQFF
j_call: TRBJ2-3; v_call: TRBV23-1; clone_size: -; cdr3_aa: CASSVSGAVDTQYF
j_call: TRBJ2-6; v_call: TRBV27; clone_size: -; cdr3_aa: CASRVSGQPWANVLTF
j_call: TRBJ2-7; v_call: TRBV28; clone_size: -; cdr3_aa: CASSRQLAGSEQYF
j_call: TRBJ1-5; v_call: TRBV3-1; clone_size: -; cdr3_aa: CASSQGRGEQPQHF
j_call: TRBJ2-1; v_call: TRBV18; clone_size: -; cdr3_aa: CASSPLAAISYNEQFF
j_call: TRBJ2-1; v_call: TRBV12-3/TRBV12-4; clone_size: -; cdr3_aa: CASSLSQGGWNEQFF
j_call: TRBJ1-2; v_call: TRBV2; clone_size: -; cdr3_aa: CASSRSKLNYGYTF
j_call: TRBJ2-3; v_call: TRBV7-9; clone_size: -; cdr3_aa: CASSLAYRTDTQYF
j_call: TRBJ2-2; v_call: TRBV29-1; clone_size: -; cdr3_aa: CSVAGRSTGELFF
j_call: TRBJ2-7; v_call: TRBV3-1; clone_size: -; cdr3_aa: CASSPRDRLVDEQYF
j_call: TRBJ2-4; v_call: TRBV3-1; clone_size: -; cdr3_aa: CASSQGVGKNIQYF